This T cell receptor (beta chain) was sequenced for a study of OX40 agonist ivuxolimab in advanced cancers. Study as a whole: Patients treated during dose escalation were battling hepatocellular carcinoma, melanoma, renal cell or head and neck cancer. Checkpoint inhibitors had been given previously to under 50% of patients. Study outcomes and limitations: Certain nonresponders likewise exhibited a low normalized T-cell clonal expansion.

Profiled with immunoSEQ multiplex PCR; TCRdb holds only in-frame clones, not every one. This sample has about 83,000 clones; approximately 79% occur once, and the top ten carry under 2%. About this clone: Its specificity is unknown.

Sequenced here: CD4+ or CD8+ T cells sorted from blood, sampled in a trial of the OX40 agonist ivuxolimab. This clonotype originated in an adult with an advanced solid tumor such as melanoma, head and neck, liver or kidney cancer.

CDR3 sequence: CASHTMGGNTGELFF. CDR3 DNA sequence: TGTGCCAGCCACACCATGGGGGGGAACACCGGGGAGCTGTTTTTT. This chain uses TRBV2 with TRBJ2-2, with D tentatively TRBD2 (6 bases). The length of the CDR3 is 15 residues. From germline, CDR1 is SNHLY and CDR2 FYNNEI. Trimming removed 8 bases at V and 1 base at J, with 14 bases between.